This entry features one TCR beta chain sequence. The data derive from a study of T cells expressing NK-cell markers. At the level of the study: There were seven HCMV-seropositive donors and one seronegative donor among the eight sequenced.

TCRdb re-called the 5' RACE reads and gives one entry per CDR3 protein, without DNA. Its listing shows some 150,000 distinct CDR3 sequences. The receptor's source is a man between 18 and 35 years old in good health. The sequencing sample was made of blood T cells: a sorted CD56 or NKG2C T cell subset, CD4+ or CD8+ T cells, or bulk PBMC T cells (not recorded which).

The CDR3 loop reads CASSYPTRLAGGTYNEQFF. The chain uses TRBV6-2 or TRBV6-3 and TRBJ2-1; as DNA is missing, the TRBD2 call by TCRdb cannot be tested. The germline V gene has CDR1 MNHEY and CDR2 SVGEGT. The CDR3 sequence is 19 residues long.